This TCR beta chain was captured by sequencing in a study of T cell repertoires in cytomegalovirus infection. Study at large: It was the public TCR beta signatures that indicated both CMV infection and matching HLA type.

This CDR3 has 14 residues. Germline V CDR1 and CDR2: LNHDA, SQIVND (reference sequence). The junction had 7 bases not matched to a gene; V was cut back by 3 bases and J by 8 bases. TCRdb reprocessed the reads via MiXCR and lists one record per CDR3 protein. Counted here are 140,000 to 150,000 distinct CDR3 sequences, roughly a third occurring once; the ten biggest clones make up 45% to 60%. In its sample, this clonotype was seen a few times. Its target is unknown. Notes on the study in general: HLA-C-restricted CMV clonotypes gave the most frequent clonotype in two of eight donors. The cumulative frequency of public TCR beta families distinguished individuals who carried CMV together with the relevant HLA.

The chain has TRBV19 and TRBJ2-1; 7 bases agree with TRBD2. The TCR comes from a human donor in good health (CMV status not recorded). Some clones in this sample may be carry-over from other donors' samples. The starting material was CD8+ T cells from cultured PBMCs, obtained from culture after CMV antigen stimulation. DNA for the CDR3: TGTGCCAGTAGTATGCGCGGGGGTTGGGATGAGCAGTTCTTC. Protein: CASSMRGGWDEQFF. The full variable domain, in which reference TRBV19 and TRBJ2-1 provide the parts outside the CDR3, is DGGITQSPKYLFRKEGQNVTLSCEQNLNHDAMYWYRQDPGQGLRLIYYSQIVNDFQKGDIAEGYSVSREKKESFPLTVTSAQKNPTAFYLCASSMRGGWDEQFFGPGTRLTVL.